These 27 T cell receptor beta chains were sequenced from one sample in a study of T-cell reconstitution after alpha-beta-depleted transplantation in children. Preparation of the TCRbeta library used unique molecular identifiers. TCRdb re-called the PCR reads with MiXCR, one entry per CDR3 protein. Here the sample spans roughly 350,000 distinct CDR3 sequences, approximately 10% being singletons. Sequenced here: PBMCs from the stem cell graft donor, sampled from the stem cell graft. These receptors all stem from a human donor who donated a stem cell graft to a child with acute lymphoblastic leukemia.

The CDR3 DNA is TGTGCCAGCAGCTTCCACACCTCCTACGAGCAGTACTTC. Its protein is CASSFHTSYEQYF. This sequence joins TRBV7-9 and TRBJ2-7; D call uncertain. CDR1 is SEHNR, CDR2 FQNEAQ, per germline (reference sequence). V lost 3 bases to trimming and J lost 0 bases, with 6 bases between them. CDR3 length equals 13 residues.

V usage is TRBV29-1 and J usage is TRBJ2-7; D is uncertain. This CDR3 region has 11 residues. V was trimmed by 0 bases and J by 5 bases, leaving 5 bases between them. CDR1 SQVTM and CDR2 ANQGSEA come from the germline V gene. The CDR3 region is CSVEDVNEQYF. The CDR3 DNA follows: TGCAGCGTTGAAGATGTTAACGAGCAGTACTTC.

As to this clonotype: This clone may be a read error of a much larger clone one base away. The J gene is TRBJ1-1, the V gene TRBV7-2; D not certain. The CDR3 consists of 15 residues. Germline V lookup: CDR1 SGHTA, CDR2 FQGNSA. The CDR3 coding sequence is TGTGCCAGCAGCTCCTCAGGTGGTGGGTACACTGGAGCTTTCTTT. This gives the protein CASSSSGGGYTGAFF.

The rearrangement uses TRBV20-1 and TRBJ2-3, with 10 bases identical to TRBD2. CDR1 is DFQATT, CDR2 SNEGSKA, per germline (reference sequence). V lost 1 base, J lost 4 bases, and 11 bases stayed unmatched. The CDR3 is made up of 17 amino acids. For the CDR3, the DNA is TGCAGTGCTAGAGTCCCCAAGCGGGAGGGATTTGCAGATACGCAGTATTTT. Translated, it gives CSARVPKREGFADTQYF.

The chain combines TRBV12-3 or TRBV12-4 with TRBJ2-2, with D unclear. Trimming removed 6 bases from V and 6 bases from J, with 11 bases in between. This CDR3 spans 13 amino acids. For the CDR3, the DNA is TGTGCCAGCAGGATCTTAGGTTCCGGGGAGCTGTTTTTT. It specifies CASRILGSGELFF.

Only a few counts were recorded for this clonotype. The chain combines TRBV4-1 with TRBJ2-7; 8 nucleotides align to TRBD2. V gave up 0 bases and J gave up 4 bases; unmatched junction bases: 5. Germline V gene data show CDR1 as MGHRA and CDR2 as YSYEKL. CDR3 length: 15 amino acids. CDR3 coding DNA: TGCGCCAGCAGCCAAGATATGTCTAGCGGGTACGAGCAGTACTTC. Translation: CASSQDMSSGYEQYF.

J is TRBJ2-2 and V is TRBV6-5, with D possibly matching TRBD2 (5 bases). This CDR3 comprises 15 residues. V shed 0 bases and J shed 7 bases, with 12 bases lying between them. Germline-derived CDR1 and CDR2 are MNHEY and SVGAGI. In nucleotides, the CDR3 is TGTGCCAGCAGTTACTCCGAGAGCGGTCGCGGGGAGCTGTTTTTT. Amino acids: CASSYSESGRGELFF.

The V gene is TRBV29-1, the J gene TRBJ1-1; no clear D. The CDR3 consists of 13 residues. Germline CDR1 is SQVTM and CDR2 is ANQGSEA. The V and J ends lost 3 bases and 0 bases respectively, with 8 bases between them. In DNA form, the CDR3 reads TGCAGCGTTGAGGGCAGGATGAACACTGAAGCTTTCTTT. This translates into CSVEGRMNTEAFF.

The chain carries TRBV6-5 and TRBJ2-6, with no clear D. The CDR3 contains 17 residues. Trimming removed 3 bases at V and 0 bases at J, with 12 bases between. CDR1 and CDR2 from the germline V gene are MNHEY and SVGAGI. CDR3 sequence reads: CASSYYPRYSGANVLTF. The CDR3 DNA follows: TGTGCCAGCAGTTATTATCCCCGGTACTCTGGGGCCAACGTCCTGACTTTC.

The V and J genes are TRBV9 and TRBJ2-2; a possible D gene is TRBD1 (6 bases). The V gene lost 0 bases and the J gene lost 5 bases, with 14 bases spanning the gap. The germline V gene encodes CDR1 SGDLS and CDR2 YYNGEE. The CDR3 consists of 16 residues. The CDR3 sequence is CASSVVAGARTGELFF. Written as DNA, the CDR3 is TGTGCCAGCAGCGTAGTGGCAGGGGCGCGGACCGGGGAGCTGTTTTTT.

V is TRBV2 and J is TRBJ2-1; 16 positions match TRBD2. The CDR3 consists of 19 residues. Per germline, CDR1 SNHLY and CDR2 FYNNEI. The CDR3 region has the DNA TGTACCTTCTGCTCTCCGGGACTAGCGGGAGGGAGCTCCTACAATGAGCAGTTCTTC. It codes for CTFCSPGLAGGSSYNEQFF.

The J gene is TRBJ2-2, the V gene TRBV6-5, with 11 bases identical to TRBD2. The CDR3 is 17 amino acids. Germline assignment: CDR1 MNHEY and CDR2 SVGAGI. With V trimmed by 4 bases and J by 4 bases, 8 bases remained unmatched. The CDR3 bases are TGTGCCAGCAGTTCCCATAGACTAGCGGGGTCCACCGGGGAGCTGTTTTTT. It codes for CASSSHRLAGSTGELFF.

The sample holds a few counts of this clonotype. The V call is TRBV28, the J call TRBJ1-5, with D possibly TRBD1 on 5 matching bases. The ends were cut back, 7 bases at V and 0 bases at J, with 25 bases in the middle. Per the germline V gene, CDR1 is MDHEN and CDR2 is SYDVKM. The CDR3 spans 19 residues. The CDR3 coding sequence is TGTGCCAGCACCTCCGGCGGCAGGGCACCGGGCACTAGCAATCAGCCCCAGCATTTT. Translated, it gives CASTSGGRAPGTSNQPQHF. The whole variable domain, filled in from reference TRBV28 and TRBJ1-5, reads DVKVTQSSRYLVKRTGEKVFLECVQDMDHENMFWYRQDPGLGLRLIYFSYDVKMKEKGDIPEGYSVSREKKERFSLILESASTNQTSMYLCASTSGGRAPGTSNQPQHFGDGTRLSIL.

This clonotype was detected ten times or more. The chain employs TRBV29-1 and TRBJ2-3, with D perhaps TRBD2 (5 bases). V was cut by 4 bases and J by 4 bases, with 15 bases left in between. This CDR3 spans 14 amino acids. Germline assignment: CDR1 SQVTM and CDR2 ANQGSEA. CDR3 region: CSVVGGSRPDTQYF. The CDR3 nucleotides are TGCAGCGTTGTTGGTGGGAGTCGCCCAGATACGCAGTATTTT.

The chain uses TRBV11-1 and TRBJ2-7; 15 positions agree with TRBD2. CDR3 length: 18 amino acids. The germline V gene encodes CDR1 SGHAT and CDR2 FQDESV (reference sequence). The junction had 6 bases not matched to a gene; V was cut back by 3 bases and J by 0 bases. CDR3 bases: TGTGCCAGCAGCTTCAGGACTAGCGGGAGGGTAGACTCCTACGAGCAGTACTTC. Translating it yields CASSFRTSGRVDSYEQYF.

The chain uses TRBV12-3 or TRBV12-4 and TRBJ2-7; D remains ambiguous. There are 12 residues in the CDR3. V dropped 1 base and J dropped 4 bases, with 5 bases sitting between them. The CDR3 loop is CASSLGLYEQYF. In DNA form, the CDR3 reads TGTGCCAGCAGTTTAGGTCTATACGAGCAGTACTTC.

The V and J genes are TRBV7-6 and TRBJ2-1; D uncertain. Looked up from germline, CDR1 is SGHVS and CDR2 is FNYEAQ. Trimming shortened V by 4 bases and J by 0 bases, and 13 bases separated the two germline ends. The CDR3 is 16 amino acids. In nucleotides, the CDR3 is TGTGCCAGCAGCTCGAACCTAGGTCGCTCCTACAATGAGCAGTTCTTC. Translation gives CASSSNLGRSYNEQFF.

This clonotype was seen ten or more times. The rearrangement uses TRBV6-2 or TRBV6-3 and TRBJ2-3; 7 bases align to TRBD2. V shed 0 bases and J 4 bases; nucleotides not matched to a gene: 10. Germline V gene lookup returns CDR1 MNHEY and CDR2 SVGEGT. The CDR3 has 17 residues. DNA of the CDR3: TGTGCCAGCAGTTACTCGATTTGGCGGGAGAGCGCAGATACGCAGTATTTT. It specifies CASSYSIWRESADTQYF.

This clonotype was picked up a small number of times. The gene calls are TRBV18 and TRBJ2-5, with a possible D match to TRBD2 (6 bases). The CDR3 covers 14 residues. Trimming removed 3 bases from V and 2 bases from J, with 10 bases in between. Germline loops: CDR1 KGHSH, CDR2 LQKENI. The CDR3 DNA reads TGTGCCAGCTCACCGGGACTTGCACAAGAGACCCAGTACTTC. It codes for CASSPGLAQETQYF.

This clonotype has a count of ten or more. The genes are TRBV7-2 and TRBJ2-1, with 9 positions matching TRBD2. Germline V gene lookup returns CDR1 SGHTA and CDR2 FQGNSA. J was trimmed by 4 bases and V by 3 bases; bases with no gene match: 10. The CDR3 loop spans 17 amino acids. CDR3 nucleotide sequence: TGTGCCAGCAGCTTCCTCACCCTAGCGGGGTTTTACAATGAGCAGTTCTTC. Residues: CASSFLTLAGFYNEQFF.

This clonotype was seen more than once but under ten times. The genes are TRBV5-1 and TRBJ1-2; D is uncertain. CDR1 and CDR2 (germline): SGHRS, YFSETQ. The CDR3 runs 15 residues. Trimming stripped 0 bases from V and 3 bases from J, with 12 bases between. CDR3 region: CASSLDIGLDYGYTF. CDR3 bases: TGCGCCAGCAGCTTGGATATCGGGTTGGACTATGGCTACACCTTC.

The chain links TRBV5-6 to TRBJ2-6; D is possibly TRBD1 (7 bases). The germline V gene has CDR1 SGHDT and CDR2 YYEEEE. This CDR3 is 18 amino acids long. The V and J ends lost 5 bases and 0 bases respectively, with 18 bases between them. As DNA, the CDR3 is TGTGCCAGCAGGTGGGGGGACAGACTCAGCTCTGGGGCCAACGTCCTGACTTTC. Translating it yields CASRWGDRLSSGANVLTF.

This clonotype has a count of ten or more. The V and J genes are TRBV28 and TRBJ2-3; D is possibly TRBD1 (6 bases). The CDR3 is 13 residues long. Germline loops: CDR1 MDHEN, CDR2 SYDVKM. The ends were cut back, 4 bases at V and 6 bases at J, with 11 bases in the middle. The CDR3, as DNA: TGTGCCAGCAGTTCGACAGGATGGGATACGCAGTATTTT. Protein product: CASSSTGWDTQYF.

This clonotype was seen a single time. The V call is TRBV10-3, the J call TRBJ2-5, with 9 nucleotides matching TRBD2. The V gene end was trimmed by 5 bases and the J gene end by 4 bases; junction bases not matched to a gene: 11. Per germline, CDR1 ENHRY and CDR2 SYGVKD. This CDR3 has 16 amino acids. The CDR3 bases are TGTGCCATCAGTAGCCGCACGGGACTAGCCGGAGAGACCCAGTACTTC. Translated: CAISSRTGLAGETQYF.

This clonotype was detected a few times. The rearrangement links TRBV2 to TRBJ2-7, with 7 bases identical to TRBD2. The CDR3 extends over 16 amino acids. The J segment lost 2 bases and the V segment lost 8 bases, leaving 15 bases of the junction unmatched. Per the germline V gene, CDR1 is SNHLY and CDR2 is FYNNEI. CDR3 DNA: TGTGCCAGCTCCCACAGGCCTCTAGCGGCTCCCTACGAGCAGTACTTC. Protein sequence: CASSHRPLAAPYEQYF.

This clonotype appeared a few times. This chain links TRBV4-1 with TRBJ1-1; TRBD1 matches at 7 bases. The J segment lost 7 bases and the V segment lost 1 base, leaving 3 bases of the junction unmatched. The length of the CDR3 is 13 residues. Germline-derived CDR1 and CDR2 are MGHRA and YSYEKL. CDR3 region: CASSQGQGDEAFF. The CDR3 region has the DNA TGCGCCAGCAGCCAAGGTCAGGGGGATGAAGCTTTCTTT.

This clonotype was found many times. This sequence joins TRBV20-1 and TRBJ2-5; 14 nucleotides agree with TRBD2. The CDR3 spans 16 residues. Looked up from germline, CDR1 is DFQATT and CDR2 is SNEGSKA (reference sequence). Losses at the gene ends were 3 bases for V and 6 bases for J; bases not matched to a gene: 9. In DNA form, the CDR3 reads TGCAGTGCTAGGAAACCCGGGACTAGCGGGAGACAGACCCAGTACTTC. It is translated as CSARKPGTSGRQTQYF.